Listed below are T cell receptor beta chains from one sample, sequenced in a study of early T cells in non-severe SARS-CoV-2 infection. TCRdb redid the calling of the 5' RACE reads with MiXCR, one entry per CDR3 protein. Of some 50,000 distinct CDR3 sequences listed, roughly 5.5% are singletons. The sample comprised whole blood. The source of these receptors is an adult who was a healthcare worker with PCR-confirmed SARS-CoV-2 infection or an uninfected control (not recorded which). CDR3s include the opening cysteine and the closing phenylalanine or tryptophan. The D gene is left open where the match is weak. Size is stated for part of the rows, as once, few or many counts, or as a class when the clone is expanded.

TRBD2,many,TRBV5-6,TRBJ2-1,CASSPPSGRYNEQFF,TGTGCCAGCAGCCCTCCGAGCGGGAGGTACAATGAGCAGTTCTTC
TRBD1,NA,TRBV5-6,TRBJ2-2,CASSPGQIRRELFF,TGTGCCAGCAGTCCGGGACAGATCCGCCGGGAGCTGTTTTTT
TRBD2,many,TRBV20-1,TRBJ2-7,CSAERGSPFEQYF,TGCAGTGCCGAGCGGGGGTCCCCCTTCGAGCAGTACTTC
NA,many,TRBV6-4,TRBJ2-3,CASSDFNGPSSTDTQYF,TGTGCCAGCAGTGACTTCAACGGGCCATCAAGCACAGATACGCAGTATTTT
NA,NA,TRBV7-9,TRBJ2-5,CASSLKVVETQYF,TGTGCCAGCAGCTTAAAAGTTGTGGAGACCCAGTACTTC
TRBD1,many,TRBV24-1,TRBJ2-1,CATSERDRGLGEQFF,TGTGCCACCAGTGAGCGGGACAGGGGGCTGGGTGAGCAGTTCTTC
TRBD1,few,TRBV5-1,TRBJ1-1,CASSSGQVWTEAFF,TGCGCCAGCAGCTCCGGACAGGTATGGACTGAAGCTTTCTTT
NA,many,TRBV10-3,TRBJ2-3,CAISEFADTQYF,TGTGCCATCAGTGAGTTCGCAGATACGCAGTATTTT
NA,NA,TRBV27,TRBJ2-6,CASGKTGLSGANVLTF,TGTGCCAGCGGGAAGACGGGTCTTTCTGGGGCCAACGTCCTGACTTTC
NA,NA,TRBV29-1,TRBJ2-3,CSVERERDALSRGTDTQYF,TGCAGCGTTGAAAGAGAAAGAGACGCGCTCAGTCGGGGCACAGATACGCAGTATTTT
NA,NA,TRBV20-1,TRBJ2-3,CSARDTRTDTQYF,TGCAGTGCTAGAGATACCCGCACAGATACGCAGTATTTT
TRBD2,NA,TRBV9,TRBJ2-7,CASSVGGEGPYEQYF,TGTGCCAGCAGCGTAGGAGGGGAGGGCCCTTACGAGCAGTACTTC
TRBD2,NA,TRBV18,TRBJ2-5,CASSAVGLAGVETQYF,TGTGCCAGCTCAGCTGTCGGACTAGCGGGGGTTGAGACCCAGTACTTC
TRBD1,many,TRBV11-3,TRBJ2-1,CASSLGLGGLRSNEQFF,TGTGCCAGCAGCTTAGGGCTAGGGGGCTTAAGATCTAATGAGCAGTTCTTC
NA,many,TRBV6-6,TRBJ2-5,CASSYSSDRTEETQYF,TGTGCCAGCAGTTACTCCTCTGACAGGACCGAAGAGACCCAGTACTTC
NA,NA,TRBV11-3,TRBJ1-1,CASSSGWGTEAFF,TGTGCCAGCAGCTCCGGATGGGGCACTGAAGCTTTCTTT
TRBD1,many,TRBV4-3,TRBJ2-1,CASSPQQGANNEQFF,TGCGCCAGCAGCCCCCAACAGGGGGCGAACAATGAGCAGTTCTTC
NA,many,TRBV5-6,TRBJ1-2,CASSLRHAGNYGYTF,TGTGCCAGCAGCCTCCGCCACGCGGGGAACTATGGCTACACCTTC
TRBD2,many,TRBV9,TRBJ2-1,CASSVRTSDYNEQFF,TGTGCCAGCAGCGTACGGACTAGCGACTACAATGAGCAGTTCTTC
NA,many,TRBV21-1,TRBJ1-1,CASSKAGTGGRAEAFF,TGTGCCAGCAGCAAAGCAGGGACAGGGGGCCGAGCTGAAGCTTTCTTT
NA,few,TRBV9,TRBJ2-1,CASSLDGLSSYNEQFF,TGTGCCAGCAGCTTGGACGGGCTGAGCTCCTACAATGAGCAGTTCTTC
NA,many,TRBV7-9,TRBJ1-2,CATRVGAYGYTF,TGTGCCACCCGAGTGGGAGCCTATGGCTACACCTTC
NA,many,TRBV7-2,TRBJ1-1,CASSLGGGYTEAFF,TGTGCCAGCAGCTTAGGAGGCGGGTACACTGAAGCTTTCTTT
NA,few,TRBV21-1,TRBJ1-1,CASSKEGAKGGTEAFF,TGTGCCAGCAGCAAAGAAGGGGCGAAAGGGGGGACTGAAGCTTTCTTT
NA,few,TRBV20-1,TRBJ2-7,CSVRGFKDEQYF,TGCAGTGTGCGGGGATTCAAGGACGAGCAGTACTTC
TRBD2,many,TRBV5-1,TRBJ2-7,CASSYLAGGIYEQYF,TGCGCCAGCAGTTATCTAGCGGGAGGCATCTACGAGCAGTACTTC
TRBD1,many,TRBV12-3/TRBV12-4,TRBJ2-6,CASITGAQTGANVLTF,TGTGCCAGCATCACAGGGGCGCAAACTGGGGCCAACGTCCTGACTTTC
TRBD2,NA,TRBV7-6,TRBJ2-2,CASSPWTSGTTGELFF,TGTGCCAGCAGCCCCTGGACTAGCGGGACCACCGGGGAGCTGTTTTTT
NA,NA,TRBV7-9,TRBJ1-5,CASSFGPISNQPQHF,TGTGCCAGCAGCTTCGGACCGATTAGCAATCAGCCCCAGCATTTT
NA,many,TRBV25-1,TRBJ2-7,CASSEGWSTEQYF,TGTGCCAGCAGTGAGGGGTGGTCAACCGAGCAGTACTTC
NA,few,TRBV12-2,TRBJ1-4,CAKEENCFF,NA
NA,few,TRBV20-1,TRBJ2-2,CSATSDTGELFF,TGCAGTGCTACTTCGGACACCGGGGAGCTGTTTTTT
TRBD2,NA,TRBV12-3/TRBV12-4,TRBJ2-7,CASSPAAGRGEQYF,TGTGCCAGCAGCCCCGCAGCGGGAAGGGGAGAGCAGTACTTC
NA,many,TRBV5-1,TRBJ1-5,CASSLTGNSNQPQHF,TGCGCCAGCAGCTTGACTGGAAATAGCAATCAGCCCCAGCATTTT
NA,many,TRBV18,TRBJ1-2,CASSPVDGYTF,TGTGCCAGCTCACCAGTCGATGGCTACACCTTC
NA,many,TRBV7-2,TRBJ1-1,CASSGDGKNTEAFF,TGTGCCAGCAGTGGGGACGGGAAGAACACTGAAGCTTTCTTT
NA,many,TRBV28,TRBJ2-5,CASSFGTLETQYF,TGTGCCAGCAGTTTTGGGACTCTTGAGACCCAGTACTTC
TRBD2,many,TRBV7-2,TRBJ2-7,CASSRGPGGIVNEQYF,TGTGCCAGCAGCCGAGGGCCGGGGGGAATAGTGAACGAGCAGTACTTC
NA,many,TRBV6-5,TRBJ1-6,CASKGELNSPLHF,TGTGCCAGCAAAGGTGAACTTAATTCACCCCTCCACTTT
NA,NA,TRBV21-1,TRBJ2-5,CASSKADFEQETQYF,TGTGCCAGCAGCAAAGCGGACTTCGAACAAGAGACCCAGTACTTC
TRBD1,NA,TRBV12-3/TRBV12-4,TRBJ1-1,CASTRGTRNTEAFF,TGTGCCAGCACCAGGGGGACCCGGAACACTGAAGCTTTCTTT
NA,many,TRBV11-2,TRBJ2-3,CASSNTRDSQWSTDTQYF,TGTGCCAGCAGCAACACACGGGACTCGCAATGGTCCACAGATACGCAGTATTTT
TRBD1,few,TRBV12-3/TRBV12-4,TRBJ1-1,CASRTGTGAEAFF,TGTGCCAGCAGAACCGGGACAGGGGCTGAAGCTTTCTTT
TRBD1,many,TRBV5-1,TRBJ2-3,CASSPRDSSTDTQYF,TGCGCCAGCAGTCCCCGGGACAGTAGCACAGATACGCAGTATTTT
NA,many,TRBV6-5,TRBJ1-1,CASSKPGGTEAFF,TGTGCCAGCAGTAAACCCGGGGGGACTGAAGCTTTCTTT
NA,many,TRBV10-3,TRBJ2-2,CAIMDSGMDGELFF,TGTGCCATCATGGACAGCGGGATGGACGGGGAGCTGTTTTTT
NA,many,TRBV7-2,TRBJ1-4,CASSPGREIGLFF,TGTGCCAGCAGTCCGGGACGGGAGATAGGACTGTTTTTT
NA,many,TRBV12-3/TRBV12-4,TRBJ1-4,CASSRGGRGEKLFF,TGTGCCAGCAGCCGAGGGGGAAGGGGTGAAAAACTGTTTTTT
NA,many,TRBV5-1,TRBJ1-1,CASSQTAANTEAFF,TGCGCCAGCAGCCAAACGGCAGCGAACACTGAAGCTTTCTTT
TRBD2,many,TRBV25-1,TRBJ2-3,CASSPQRGNTDTQYF,TGTGCCAGCAGTCCCCAGCGGGGGAACACAGATACGCAGTATTTT